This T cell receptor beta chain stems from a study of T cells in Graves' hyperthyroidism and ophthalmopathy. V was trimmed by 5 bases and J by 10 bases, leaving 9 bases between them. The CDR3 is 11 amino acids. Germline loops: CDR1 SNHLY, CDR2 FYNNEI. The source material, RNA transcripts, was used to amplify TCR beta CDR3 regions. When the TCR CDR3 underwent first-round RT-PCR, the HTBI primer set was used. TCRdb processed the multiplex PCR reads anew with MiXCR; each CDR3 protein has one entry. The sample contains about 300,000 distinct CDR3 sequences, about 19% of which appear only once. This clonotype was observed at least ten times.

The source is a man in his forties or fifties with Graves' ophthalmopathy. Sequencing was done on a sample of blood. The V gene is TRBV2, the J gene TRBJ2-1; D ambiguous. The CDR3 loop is CASSSRYEQFF. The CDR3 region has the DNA TGTGCCAGCAGTTCCCGGTACGAGCAGTTCTTC.